This passage covers 8 T cell receptor beta chains from one sample sequenced in a study of blood T cell repertoires in COVID-19. Assay used: immunoSEQ multiplex PCR; TCRdb lists only in-frame clones, some missing. This sample has under 150,000 clones, with approximately 80% found just once. Sequenced sample: peripheral blood. The receptors stem from a woman aged 40 to 50 with acute or convalescent COVID-19.

V gene TRBV5-1 combines with J gene TRBJ2-3; no firm D call. CDR1 and CDR2 from the germline V gene are SGHRS and YFSETQ. V gave up 0 bases and J gave up 3 bases, with 11 bases separating them. The CDR3 totals 15 residues. This chain's CDR3 is CASSLAIGGTDTQYF. The CDR3 coding sequence is TGCGCCAGCAGCTTGGCCATAGGCGGAACAGATACGCAGTATTTT.

This clone showed up just a few times. For the CDR3, the DNA is TGTGCCACCAGCTCCGGGACTAGCGGAGACAATGAGCAGTTCTTC. As protein: CATSSGTSGDNEQFF. The chain employs TRBV24-1 and TRBJ2-1; 11 nucleotides align to TRBD2. The germline V gene encodes CDR1 KGHDR and CDR2 SFDVKD. After removal of 7 bases from V and 5 bases from J, the junction contained 6 bases not matched to a gene. CDR3 length equals 15 residues.

The chain has TRBV5-1 and TRBJ2-7; maybe TRBD2 (6 bases). Trimming cost V 5 bases and J 0 bases, with 15 bases left between them. The CDR3 is made up of 15 amino acids. Looked up from germline, CDR1 is SGHRS and CDR2 is YFSETQ. The CDR3 DNA follows: TGCGCCAGCAGTCTAACGGAGGGGAGCTCCTACGAGCAGTACTTC. Encoded protein: CASSLTEGSSYEQYF.

This chain links TRBV15 with TRBJ1-5; the match to TRBD1 covers 11 bases. The length of the CDR3 is 17 residues. The germline V gene has CDR1 LNHNV and CDR2 YYDKDF (reference sequence). V gave up 1 base and J gave up 4 bases; unmatched junction bases: 6. CDR3 amino acids: CATSRGTGGLPNQPQHF. The CDR3 nucleotides read TGTGCCACCAGCAGAGGGACAGGGGGCCTACCTAATCAGCCCCAGCATTTT.

CDR3 nucleotide sequence: TGTGCCAGCAGCTCCACTCTCAGGGTGGGTAAGGATTCACCCCTCCACTTT. Amino acid sequence: CASSSTLRVGKDSPLHF. The rearrangement uses TRBV5-6 and TRBJ1-6; tentatively, D is TRBD1 (5 bases). CDR3 length: 17 amino acids. Germline CDR1 reads SGHDT; CDR2 reads YYEEEE. V gave up 3 bases and J gave up 8 bases, with 21 bases separating them.

The V and J genes are TRBV6-6 and TRBJ1-5; 7 positions match TRBD1. V lost 5 bases, J lost 11 bases, and 6 bases stayed unmatched. Germline V lookup: CDR1 MNHNY, CDR2 SVGAGI (reference sequence). The CDR3 consists of 12 residues. The CDR3, as DNA: TGTGCCAGCAGTCCAGGGGGACCGGCCCAGCATTTT. Its protein is CASSPGGPAQHF.

J is TRBJ1-5 and V is TRBV6-1; D gene unclear. Trimming removed 0 bases from V and 3 bases from J, with 6 bases in between. Germline lookup yields CDR1 MNHNS and CDR2 SASEGT. CDR3 length: 14 residues. DNA of the CDR3: TGTGCCAGCAGTGAAGCGCGGAACAATCAGCCCCAGCATTTT. It yields the protein CASSEARNNQPQHF.

The chain joins TRBV7-2 to TRBJ1-6, with D perhaps TRBD1 (6 bases). The germline V gene encodes CDR1 SGHTA and CDR2 FQGNSA. There are 14 residues in the CDR3. Trimming left V 5 bases short and J 9 bases short, with 14 bases between. The CDR3 DNA reads as TGTGCCAGCAGCCCAAGGGGGAATGGTTCACCCCTCCACTTT. Encoded protein: CASSPRGNGSPLHF.